This T cell receptor delta chain was recorded in a study of gamma-delta chains in newborns, infants, children. Study-wide context: Microbial exposure reportedly drives polyclonal innate γδ T cell expansion after birth.

This clone was detected only a few times. The CDR3 is 18 residues long. With 3 bases removed from V and 1 base from J, the gap between germline ends came to 23 bases. Germline V CDR1 and CDR2: GEAIGNYY, EKD. TCRdb re-called the reads using CATT. The profile shows roughly 3,000 delta-chain clones, 3% to 5% of them singletons. The sequence derives from a child who was a newborn, infant or young child, either healthy, febrile or measles-vaccinated (not recorded which). Material: blood. This chain joins TRDV2 and TRDJ1; D is unclear. The CDR3 DNA reads TGTGCCTGTGACGCCCTAGAGACCGGCTTGGGCCTCACCGATAAACTCATCTTT. This encodes CACDALETGLGLTDKLIF.